This T cell receptor (beta chain) was documented in a study of blood T cell repertoires in COVID-19. Looking at the study overall: Both acute and convalescent COVID-19 samples were obtained from the United States, Italy and Spain.

The germline gives CDR1 SGHRS, CDR2 YFSETQ. The ends were cut back, 4 bases at V and 5 bases at J, with 18 bases in the middle. This CDR3 has 15 amino acids. Per the original data handling: Amplifying reference gene primers gave estimates of nucleated cell counts. Repertoires were generated with immunoSEQ multiplex PCR, while TCRdb's copy carries only in-frame clones and drops some. V and J calls and clone size are copied from that table; D and trimming were computed from the DNA. This table has under 300,000 clones, 65% to 80% appearing once. V is TRBV5-1 and J is TRBJ2-5; D may be TRBD1 (6 bases). The sequence came from a woman between 40 and 55 years old with active or convalescent COVID-19. Sequences were obtained from peripheral blood. CDR3 region: CASSPVQGLVETQYF. The CDR3 DNA is TGCGCCAGCAGCCCGGTCCAGGGGTTGGTGGAGACCCAGTACTTC.